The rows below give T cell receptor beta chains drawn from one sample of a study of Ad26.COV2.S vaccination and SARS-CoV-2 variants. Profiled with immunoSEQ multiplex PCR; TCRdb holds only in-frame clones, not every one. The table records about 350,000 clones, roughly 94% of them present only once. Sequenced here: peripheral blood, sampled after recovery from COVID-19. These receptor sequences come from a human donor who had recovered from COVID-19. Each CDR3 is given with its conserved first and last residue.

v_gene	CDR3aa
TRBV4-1	CASSQAPGGATGELFF
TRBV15	CATSRDGTGSSGNTIYF
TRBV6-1	CASSEARKGNYGYTF
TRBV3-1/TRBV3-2	CASSGTGTEAFF
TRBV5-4	CASSADRLRYGYTF
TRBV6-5	CASSSTALTYEQYF
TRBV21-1	CASSKVRDRLPAEKGTEAFF
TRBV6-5	CASSYYPGGIGELFF
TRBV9	CASSGRGRGGTDTQYF
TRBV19	CASRRQLVEPQHF
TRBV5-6	CASRFGTEAFF
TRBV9	CASSPRDPGHEQYF
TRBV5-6	CASSLVGTSALSRAETQYF
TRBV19	CASSEDRAGRSLHF
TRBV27	CASSLKWKNTEAFF
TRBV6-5	CASRSGQGPNYGYTF
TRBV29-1	CSVVSGGARTGELFF
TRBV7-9	CASSTGKGRTDTQYF
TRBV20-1	CSASDQGLSYEQYF
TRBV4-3	CASSQDAGTFNTGELFF
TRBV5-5	CASSGLAGGVETQYF
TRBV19	CASSPGAYGYTF
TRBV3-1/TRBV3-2	CASSQDTPGPTCRVADF
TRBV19	CASSPKTAHSGNTIYF
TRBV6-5	CASRKSQGYGYTF
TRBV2	CASRRGQEETQYF
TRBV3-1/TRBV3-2	CASSPRRQGSIGELFF
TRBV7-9	CAFGGDGGAVETQYF
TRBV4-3	CASSRTLAGVSYNEQFF
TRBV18	CASSPRDRPYGYTF
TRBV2	CATRKGAGTGELFF
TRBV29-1	CSVGARLRNTEAFF
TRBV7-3	CASSLRGETQYF
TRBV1	CTSSQGLAGDNEQFF
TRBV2	CASSEGQGPATIYF
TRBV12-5	CASGLVQGGNQPQHF
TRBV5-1	CASSLAQNQPQHF
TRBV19	CASSTGEIAYQETQYF
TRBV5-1	CASSMGTAMEQYF
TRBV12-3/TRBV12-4	CASSLPRNTIYF
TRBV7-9	CASSFGLAFDEQFF
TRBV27	CASSGKTGNQPQHF
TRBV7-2	CASSPLDLGTGELFF
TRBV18	CASSPLGREQYF
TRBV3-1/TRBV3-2	CASSQGQGIRRGYTF
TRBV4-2	CASSQVNRAHTEAFF
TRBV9	CASSVGATDNSPLHF
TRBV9	CASSVVGTGDTGELFF
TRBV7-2	CASSLGTGFGDGYTF
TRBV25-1	CASRRQGDPGSSPLHF
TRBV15	CATSRDLDRARNTIYF
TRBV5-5	CASSGRGGQVRTDTQYF
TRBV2	CASSGDSRYGYTF
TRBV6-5	CASGVAGGTGELFF
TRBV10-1	CASSTGTAGFGQYF
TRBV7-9	CASSLVSEEGARTDTQYF
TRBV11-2	CASSPDREYANEKLFF
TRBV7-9	CASSFVQGIGELFF
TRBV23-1	CASSHNRKTSYEQYF